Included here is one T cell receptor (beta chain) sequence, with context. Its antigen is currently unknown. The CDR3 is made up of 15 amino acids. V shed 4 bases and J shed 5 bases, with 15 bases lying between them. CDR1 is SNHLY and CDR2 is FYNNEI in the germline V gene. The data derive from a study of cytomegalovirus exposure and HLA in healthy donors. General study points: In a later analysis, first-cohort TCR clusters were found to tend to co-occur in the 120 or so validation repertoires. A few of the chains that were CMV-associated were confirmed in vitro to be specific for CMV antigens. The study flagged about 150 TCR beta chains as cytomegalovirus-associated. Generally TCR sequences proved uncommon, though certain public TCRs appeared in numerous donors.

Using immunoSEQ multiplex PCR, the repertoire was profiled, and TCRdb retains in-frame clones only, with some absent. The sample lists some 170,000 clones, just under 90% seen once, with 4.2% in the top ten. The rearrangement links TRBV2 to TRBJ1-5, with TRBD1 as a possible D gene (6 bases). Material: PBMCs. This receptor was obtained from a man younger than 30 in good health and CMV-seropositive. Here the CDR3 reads CASSAQATGYQPQHF. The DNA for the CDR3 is TGTGCCAGCAGTGCCCAGGCTACAGGGTATCAGCCCCAGCATTTT.